The text below deals with one T cell receptor (beta chain). Its antigen remains undetermined. The junction shows a germline mismatch at one end, possibly a read error. According to the germline V gene (reference sequence), CDR1 reads MNHNY and CDR2 reads SVGAGI. Its CDR3 holds 14 amino acids, cysteine through phenylalanine. This entry keeps only the CDR3 DNA: 42 bases, framed from base 1. Total RNA and DNA were co-extracted from approximately 20-30 mg of bulk tissue with the AllPrep DNA/RNA mini kit, without cell sorting. Between November 2015 and March 2016, roughly 5 patients in China with histopathologically diagnosed primary liver carcinoma had their tumors surgically resected. Chronic HBV infection was present in the patients, and the patients were treatment-naive at sampling. Five spatially separated regions were sampled from each tumor: the superior, inferior, left-lateral and right-lateral poles, plus the tumor centre. Histology showed that every tumor sample contained more than 75% viable tumor cells. Each fresh piece of tumor and adjacent tissue was cut in two, with one half stored in RNAlater at -80 degrees C and the other half sent for histology.

This sample was taken from a study of tumor-infiltrating lymphocytes in primary liver carcinoma (dated by TCRdb to between 2016 and 2019). Regarding the study in general: Of the five patients, three men and two women aged 30 to 69 years, four had hepatocellular carcinoma and one had combined HCC and intrahepatic cholangiocarcinoma. High reproducibility was observed for the technical replicate repertoires, with mean shared-clone rates approximately 0.9 and correlation coefficients above 0.98. A total of approximately 35 specimens from 5 patients underwent TCRbeta repertoire sequencing, comprising about 25 tumor regions, 5 adjacent noncancerous liver tissues and 5 peripheral blood samples. Agilent mRNA microarray profiling was performed on the 25 tumor region samples to relate TCRbeta repertoire diversity to the local molecular phenotype. The tumors of the five patients were staged as T1-T3 N0M0, with maximum diameters ranging from about 4 to 11 cm. Across five regions of each liver tumor, along with adjacent normal tissue and blood, the study brought together TCRbeta repertoire sequencing, expression microarrays and whole-exome sequencing. Roughly 3.65 to 8 million productive TCRbeta reads were obtained per sample, and no significant difference in read depth was found between tissue types.

Using a constant-region primer and ProtoScript II reverse transcriptase, TCRbeta-specific cDNA was reverse-transcribed from roughly 500 ng total RNA. TCRbeta libraries were built with three nested multiplex PCR rounds, a slightly modified ARM-PCR procedure. The first two PCR rounds used multiplex TRBV1-TRBV30 forward primers with a Cbeta reverse primer, each for about 10 cycles. Sample barcodes and Illumina adapters were added in a final 25-cycle PCR using Deep VentR polymerase. Before sequencing, amplicons of 200-500 bp were gel-purified using a QIAquick gel extraction kit. TCRbeta amplicons were sequenced on an Illumina HiSeq 2500 with 250-bp paired-end reads. In the source study's methods: Trimmomatic v0.33 was used to quality-trim the reads, and FLASH v1.2.11 was used to merge paired reads so that full CDR3 sequences could be recovered. V, D and J germline segments were assigned to the rearranged TCRbeta sequences by MiGEC v1.2.1b. Clonotype statistics, along with Shannon-Wiener diversity indices, were calculated using VDJtools v1.0.0. Except for diversity analysis, only each sample's 250 most abundant clonotypes were used in subsequent analyses to reduce sampling bias. Starting from the raw public reads, TCRdb applied fastp trimming at Q25, assembled clones with MiXCR and retained in-frame beta chains. For every CDR3 protein sequence, its rows merge into one entry that carries the most common genes and DNA. V and J calls and clone size were set by TCRdb, not the authors. Present in this sample are tens of thousands of distinct CDR3 sequences, approximately 74% of which were seen just once. The ten most abundant clones make up approximately 37% of the sample.

Beyond this particular receptor, the publication reports: Repertoire overlap was higher between tumor regions (mean around 36%) than tumor-adjacent (17%) or tumor-blood (14%) pairs, consistent with antigen-driven expansion. Only 4 or 5 patients were included in the study, and the authors note that the findings should be validated in a larger study. Only about 8-25% of top clones were found in all five regions of a tumor, suggesting spatial heterogeneity of tumor-infiltrating T cells. Because only the TCR beta chain was sequenced and unpaired alpha chains were not captured, true repertoire diversity is likely underestimated. Compared with blood, tumors had a significantly larger share of the repertoire taken up by the top 250 clones (p = 0.039). Because the samples were bulk and unsorted, CD4+ and CD8+ T cell repertoires could not be compared.

In this chain, TRBV6-6 is recombined with TRBJ1-4, with the D gene not clear enough to name. The sequence derives from a man in his forties with primary liver carcinoma and hepatitis B virus infection. Material for sequencing was liver tumor tissue from sampling region 4. The cell subset or site label, as the study defines it: tumor region T4, right-lateral pole. CDR3 region: CSSSPNPTNEKLFF. The DNA is as follows: TGTTCAAGCAGTCCAAACCCAACTAATGAAAAATTGTTTTTT.